Shown below are 15 T cell receptor beta chains from a single sample sequenced in a study of T-cell memory formation after mild COVID-19. TCRdb passed the 5' RACE reads through MiXCR, listing each CDR3 protein once. This table has about 340,000 distinct CDR3 sequences, 20% to 25% appearing once. Specimen: PBMCs or a T cell subset sorted from them (not recorded which). All receptors come from a man aged 18-30 years who had mild COVID-19 (a few samples of this study predate the infection). Cell type and time point are not known.

The V and J genes are TRBV6-5 and TRBJ1-6, with no clear D. CDR1 is MNHEY, CDR2 SVGAGI, per germline. Trimming removed 5 bases at V and 8 bases at J, with 7 bases between. This CDR3 is 12 amino acids long. The CDR3 DNA follows: TGTGCCAGCAGTAGCCCTTATTCACCCCTCCACTTT. As protein: CASSSPYSPLHF.

This clonotype was seen a handful of times. The chain joins TRBV5-1 to TRBJ2-5; TRBD1 agrees at 8 bases. Germline CDR1 and CDR2: SGHRS and YFSETQ. The CDR3 sequence is 14 residues long. Trimming removed 6 bases from V and 1 base from J; junction bases left unmatched: 5. CDR3 nucleotide sequence: TGCGCCAGCACCCCTACAGGGGGCCAAGAGACCCAGTACTTC. Translating it yields CASTPTGGQETQYF.

This clonotype has at least ten counts. CDR3 nucleotide sequence: TGTGCCAGCAGTGAGCTTCGGACAGGGTCAAACTCTGGGGCCAACGTCCTGACTTTC. Translated, it gives CASSELRTGSNSGANVLTF. This chain links TRBV2 with TRBJ2-6; 8 bases map to TRBD1. Trimming removed 3 bases from V and 0 bases from J; junction bases left unmatched: 10. The CDR3 length is 19 residues. From germline, CDR1 is SNHLY and CDR2 FYNNEI.

This clonotype was picked up a small number of times. This rearrangement joins TRBV3-1 to TRBJ2-1, with TRBD2 matching over 10 bases. The CDR3 loop spans 14 amino acids. The V and J ends lost 3 bases and 12 bases, in that order; junction bases with no gene match: 8. The germline CDR1 and CDR2 sequences are LGHDT and YNNKEL (reference sequence). CDR3 in DNA: TGTGCCAGCAGCCAGCCCCTAGCGGGGGCCGGGCAGTTCTTC. Amino acid sequence: CASSQPLAGAGQFF.

J is TRBJ1-1 and V is TRBV7-8; possibly TRBD1 for D (5 bases). Germline CDR1 is SGHVS and CDR2 is FQNEAQ. Trimming took off 4 bases at V and 1 base at J, with 16 bases between the two ends. The CDR3 consists of 16 residues. The CDR3 is CASSSSQRTRNTEAFF. For the CDR3, the DNA is TGTGCCAGCAGCTCCAGCCAGCGGACAAGGAACACTGAAGCTTTCTTT.

The chain carries TRBV5-1 and TRBJ2-1; D gene uncertain. The CDR3 extends over 15 amino acids. Trimming left V 4 bases short and J 2 bases short, with 13 bases between. Germline assignment: CDR1 SGHRS and CDR2 YFSETQ. DNA of the CDR3: TGCGCCAGCAGCCCTACTACTGACGCCTACAATGAGCAGTTCTTC. It yields the protein CASSPTTDAYNEQFF.

The chain couples TRBV28 to TRBJ2-1; TRBD2 matches at 7 bases. J was trimmed by 0 bases and V by 5 bases; bases with no gene match: 4. The CDR3 sequence is 15 residues long. CDR1 MDHEN and CDR2 SYDVKM come from the germline V gene. The CDR3 is CASSRGGGSYNEQFF. The CDR3 coding sequence is TGTGCCAGCAGTCGGGGCGGGGGCTCCTACAATGAGCAGTTCTTC. The whole variable domain, remainder taken from reference TRBV28 and TRBJ2-1, is DVKVTQSSRYLVKRTGEKVFLECVQDMDHENMFWYRQDPGLGLRLIYFSYDVKMKEKGDIPEGYSVSREKKERFSLILESASTNQTSMYLCASSRGGGSYNEQFFGPGTRLTVL.

This clonotype was observed a handful of times. The chain carries TRBV5-1 and TRBJ2-5, with TRBD2 as a possible D gene (6 bases). The ends were cut back, 4 bases at V and 2 bases at J, with 12 bases in the middle. Per germline, CDR1 SGHRS and CDR2 YFSETQ. The CDR3 runs 14 residues. CDR3 nucleotides: TGCGCCAGCAGCCGAGGGACTCTACAAGAGACCCAGTACTTC. Translating it yields CASSRGTLQETQYF. The whole variable domain, filled in from reference TRBV5-1 and TRBJ2-5, reads KAGVTQTPRYLIKTRGQQVTLSCSPISGHRSVSWYQQTPGQGLQFLFEYFSETQRNKGNFPGRFSGRQFSNSRSEMNVSTLELGDSALYLCASSRGTLQETQYFGPGTRLLVL.

This clonotype was counted a few times. The chain employs TRBV24-1 and TRBJ1-5, with D perhaps TRBD1 (5 bases). The CDR3 has 14 residues. Trimming left V 3 bases short and J 3 bases short, with 8 bases between. Germline CDR1 reads KGHDR; CDR2 reads SFDVKD. For the CDR3, the DNA is TGTGCCACCAGTGATGGGGCCAACAATCAGCCCCAGCATTTT. Translated, it gives CATSDGANNQPQHF.

There are a few counts of this clonotype. J is TRBJ2-7 and V is TRBV4-3; 7 bases are a match to TRBD2. The CDR3 extends over 16 amino acids. V shed 2 bases, J shed 0 bases, and the junction held 7 bases outside the gene matches. Germline V gene lookup returns CDR1 LGHNA and CDR2 YSLEER. The CDR3 loop reads CASSQSGGGYSYEQYF. As DNA, the CDR3 is TGCGCCAGCAGCCAATCTGGGGGAGGGTACTCCTACGAGCAGTACTTC.

This clonotype was observed a handful of times. The V gene is TRBV7-2, the J gene TRBJ2-5; 9 positions agree with TRBD2. In germline, CDR1 is SGHTA, CDR2 FQGNSA. The CDR3 sequence is 14 residues long. The J segment lost 1 base and the V segment lost 4 bases, leaving 1 base of the junction unmatched. For the CDR3, the DNA is TGTGCCAGCAGCTCGGGACTAGCCCAAGAGACCCAGTACTTC. Its protein product is CASSSGLAQETQYF.

The chain uses TRBV7-2 and TRBJ2-3, with 8 bases fitting TRBD2. V was pared by 5 bases and J by 0 bases, with 7 bases of the junction left unmatched. The CDR3 totals 16 residues. Per the germline V gene, CDR1 is SGHTA and CDR2 is FQGNSA. The CDR3: CASSLKRGLSTDTQYF. As DNA, the CDR3 is TGTGCCAGCAGCCTTAAGCGGGGGCTAAGCACAGATACGCAGTATTTT.

CDR3 DNA sequence: TGTGCCAGCTGGGGGGGGGACACCGGGGAGCTGTTTTTT. Encoded protein: CASWGGDTGELFF. The rearrangement links TRBV7-3 to TRBJ2-2; 7 bases agree with TRBD2. Trimming took 8 bases from V and 3 from J; bases not matched to a gene: 3. The germline V gene has CDR1 SGHTA and CDR2 FQGTGA. The CDR3 runs to 13 residues.

CDR3 sequence (DNA): TGTGCCAGCAGCCCCAACCCCCCCAATCAGCCCCAGCATTTT. It encodes CASSPNPPNQPQHF. The V and J genes are TRBV7-8 and TRBJ1-5; D is uncertain. The CDR3 is 14 residues long. Germline lookup yields CDR1 SGHVS and CDR2 FQNEAQ. V lost 5 bases and J 3 bases, leaving 11 bases between the germline ends.

This clonotype was counted ten times or more. The rearrangement joins TRBV5-1 to TRBJ2-3; D gene unclear. Germline V gene lookup returns CDR1 SGHRS and CDR2 YFSETQ. V was trimmed by 4 bases and J by 1 base, leaving 13 bases between them. This CDR3 comprises 15 residues. CDR3 amino acids: CASSVDPAGTDTQYF. The CDR3 nucleotides are TGCGCCAGCAGCGTAGACCCAGCCGGCACAGATACGCAGTATTTT.